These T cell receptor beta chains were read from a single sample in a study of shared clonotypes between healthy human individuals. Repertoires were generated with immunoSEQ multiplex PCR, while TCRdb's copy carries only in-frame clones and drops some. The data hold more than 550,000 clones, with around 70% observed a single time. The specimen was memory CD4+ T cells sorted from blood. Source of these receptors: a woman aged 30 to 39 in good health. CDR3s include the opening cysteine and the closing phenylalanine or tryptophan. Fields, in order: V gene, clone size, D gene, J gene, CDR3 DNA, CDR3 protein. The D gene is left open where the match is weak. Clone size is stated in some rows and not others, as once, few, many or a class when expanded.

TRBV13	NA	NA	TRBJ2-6	TGTGCCAGCAGGTTGACAGGTAGCTCTGGGGCCAACGTCCTGACTTTC	CASRLTGSSGANVLTF
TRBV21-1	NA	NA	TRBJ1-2	TGTGCCAGCTGGGGAGGGGCAGGGAGGGGTTGTGGCTACACCTTC	CASWGGAGRGCGYTF
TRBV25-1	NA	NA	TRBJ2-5	TGTGCCAGCAGTGAATCGGGGCAGGGAATAGAGTCCCAAGAGACCCAGTACTTC	CASSESGQGIESQETQYF
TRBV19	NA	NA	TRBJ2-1	TGTGCCAGTAGTAGGGTCAGGGGTTCCTACAATGAGCAGTTCTTC	CASSRVRGSYNEQFF
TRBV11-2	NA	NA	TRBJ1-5	TGTGCCAGCAGCCCCGGACACGGAAATCAGCCCCAGCATTTT	CASSPGHGNQPQHF
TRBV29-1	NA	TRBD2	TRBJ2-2	TGCAGCGCCGGCGGCTCCGGGACTAGCTTCGGCGGGGAGCTGTTTTTT	CSAGGSGTSFGGELFF
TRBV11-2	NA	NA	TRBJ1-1	TGTGCCAGCAGCTTAGAACGGGGTGGGACTGAAGCTTTCTTT	CASSLERGGTEAFF
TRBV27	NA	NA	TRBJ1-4	TGTGCCAGCAGGCCTAGTATAGGGTTCGCTAATGAAAAACTGTTTTTT	CASRPSIGFANEKLFF
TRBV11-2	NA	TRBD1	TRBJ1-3	TGTGCCAGCAGCCCAGACAGGGCCTCTGGAAACACCATATATTTT	CASSPDRASGNTIYF
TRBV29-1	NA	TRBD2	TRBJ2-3	TGCAGCGCGGGACTGGCGGGAGGAGATACGCAGTATTTT	CSAGLAGGDTQYF
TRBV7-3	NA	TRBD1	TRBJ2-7	TGTGCCAGCAGCCCCCGGACAGGGAGTACGGTCGAGCAGTACTTC	CASSPRTGSTVEQYF
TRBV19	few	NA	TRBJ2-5	TGTGCCAGTAGCCCCCGGCCCTCTGGGACCCAGTACTTC	CASSPRPSGTQYF
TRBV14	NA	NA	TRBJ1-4	TGTGCCAGCAGTCTCAACAGGGAAAAACTGTTTTTT	CASSLNREKLFF
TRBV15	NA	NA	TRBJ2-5	TGTGCCACCAGCAGCTGGGGTGCGGCTGGAGAGACCCAGTACTTC	CATSSWGAAGETQYF
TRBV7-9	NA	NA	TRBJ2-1	TGTGCCAGCAGCGGGATGAGCTCCTACAATGAGCAGTTCTTC	CASSGMSSYNEQFF
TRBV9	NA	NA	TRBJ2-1	TGTGCCAGCAGCGTAGGGCCTGGGTACTACAATGAGCAGTTCTTC	CASSVGPGYYNEQFF
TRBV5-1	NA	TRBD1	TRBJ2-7	TGCGCCAGCAGCCGGGGACAGTCGCAAGACGAGCAGTACTTC	CASSRGQSQDEQYF
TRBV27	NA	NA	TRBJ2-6	TGTGCCAGCAGTCCCCGGGCCAGCACATCTGGGGCCAACGTCCTGACTTTC	CASSPRASTSGANVLTF
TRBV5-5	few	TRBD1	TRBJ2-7	TGTGCCAGCAACAGTTGGACAGGGGTTGACGAGCAGTACTTC	CASNSWTGVDEQYF
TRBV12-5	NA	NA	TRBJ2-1	TGTGCTAGTGGTTTGGTAAGGGGACAAAATTCTGGAAATGAGCAGTTCTTC	CASGLVRGQNSGNEQFF
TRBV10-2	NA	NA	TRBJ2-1	TGCGCCAGCAGTGAAGTAGCGGTGTACAATGAGCAGTTCTTC	CASSEVAVYNEQFF
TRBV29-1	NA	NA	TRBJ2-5	TGCAGCCCTATCTCGGGAAAGACCCAGTACTTC	CSPISGKTQYF
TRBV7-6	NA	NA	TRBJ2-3	TGTGCCAGCAGCTTAGGGGCAGGAGGCGGGACTAGCACAGATACGCAGTATTTT	CASSLGAGGGTSTDTQYF
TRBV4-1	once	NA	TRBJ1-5	TGCGCCAGCAGCCAAGACAGGGGAAACAATCAGCCCCAGCATTTT	CASSQDRGNNQPQHF
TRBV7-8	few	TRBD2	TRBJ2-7	TGTGCCAGCAGCCACTTCACTAGCGGGGGGTCCTACGAGCAGTACTTC	CASSHFTSGGSYEQYF
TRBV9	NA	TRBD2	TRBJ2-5	TGTGCCAGCAGCCCCCTAGCGGGAGTTCTAGAGACCCAGTACTTC	CASSPLAGVLETQYF
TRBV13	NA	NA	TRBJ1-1	TGTGCCAGCAGCTACCAAGGGGGTGGGAGCACTGAAGCTTTCTTT	CASSYQGGGSTEAFF
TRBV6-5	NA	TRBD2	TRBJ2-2	TGTGCCAGCAGTTACAAACTAGCGGGAGAGATCGGGGAGCTGTTTTTT	CASSYKLAGEIGELFF
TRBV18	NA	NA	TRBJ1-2	TGTGCCAGCTCACCCCTCGACAGCTATGGCTACACCTTC	CASSPLDSYGYTF
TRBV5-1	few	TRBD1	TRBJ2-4	TGCGCCAGCAGCATGGGACAGGGGGGCATTCAGTACTTC	CASSMGQGGIQYF
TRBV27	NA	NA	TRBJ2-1	TGTGCCAGCAGTTTATTTACAGGGCGTAATGAGCAGTTCTTC	CASSLFTGRNEQFF
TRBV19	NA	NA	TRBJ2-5	TGTGCCAGTAGTACACAGCGGGCAGGGGGTTGGGCCCAGTACTTC	CASSTQRAGGWAQYF
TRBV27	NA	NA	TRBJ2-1	TGTGCCAGCAGGGACTACGGGACAGATAACAATGAGCAGTTCTTC	CASRDYGTDNNEQFF
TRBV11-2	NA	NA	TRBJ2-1	TGTGCCAGCGGGGAGAGCGGATACAATGAGCAGTTCTTC	CASGESGYNEQFF
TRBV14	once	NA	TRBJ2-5	TGTGCCAGCAGCCAAGATTTGACAGAGACCCAGTACTTC	CASSQDLTETQYF
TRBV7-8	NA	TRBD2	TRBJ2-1	TGTGCCAGCAGCATGATCGGGACTAGCGGGAGTGGTGAGCAGTTCTTC	CASSMIGTSGSGEQFF
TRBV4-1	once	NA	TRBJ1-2	TGCGCCAGCAGCCAAAACAGGGACACAGTCTATGGCTACACCTTC	CASSQNRDTVYGYTF
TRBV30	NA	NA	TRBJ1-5	TGTGCCTGGAGTAGGACGTATAATCAGCCCCAGCATTTT	CAWSRTYNQPQHF
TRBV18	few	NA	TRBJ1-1	TGTGCCAGCTCACTAAGCGCTGGGAACACTGAAGCTTTCTTT	CASSLSAGNTEAFF
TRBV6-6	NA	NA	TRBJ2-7	TGTGCCAGCAGTTTTGTGGGGGGCGAGCAGTACTTC	CASSFVGGEQYF
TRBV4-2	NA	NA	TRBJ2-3	TGTGCCAGCAGCCAAGGGGACCTAGATACGCAGTATTTT	CASSQGDLDTQYF
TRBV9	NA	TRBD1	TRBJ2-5	TGTGCCAGCAGCACAGGGGGGCAAGAGACCCAGTACTTC	CASSTGGQETQYF
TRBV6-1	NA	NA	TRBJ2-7	TGTGCCAGCAGTAGAATAGACAGTAACTACGAGCAGTACTTC	CASSRIDSNYEQYF
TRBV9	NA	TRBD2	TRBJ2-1	TGTGCCAGCAGCGTAGGACTAGCGGGAGTGGGGATCTTC	CASSVGLAGVGIF
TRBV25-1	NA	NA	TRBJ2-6	TGTGCCAGCACCAGGGGGGGCAAGTCTGGGGCCAACGTCCTGACTTTC	CASTRGGKSGANVLTF
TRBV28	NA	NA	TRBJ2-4	TGTGCCAGCAGTTTAACAGGGTGGTTGAGACAGTACTTC	CASSLTGWLRQYF
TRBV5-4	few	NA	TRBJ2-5	TGTGCCAGCAGCTTCGGGGGAGTCGGAGAGACCCAGTACTTC	CASSFGGVGETQYF
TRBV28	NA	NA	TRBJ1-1	TGTGCCAGCAGTTCCGGGACGAAAGGGGAAGCTTTCTTT	CASSSGTKGEAFF
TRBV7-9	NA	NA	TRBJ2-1	TGTGCCAGCGCGACTTGGAATGAGCAGTTCTTC	CASATWNEQFF
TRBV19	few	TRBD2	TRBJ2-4	TGTGCCAGTACCCAACTAGCGGGGAAAAACATTCAGTACTTC	CASTQLAGKNIQYF
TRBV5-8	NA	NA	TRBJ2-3	TGTGCCAGCAGCTTGGGCTGGAGCGCACATACGCAGTATTTT	CASSLGWSAHTQYF
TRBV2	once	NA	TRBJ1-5	TGTGCCAGCAAAAGGGTTTTGAGTGGTCAACACAATCAGCCCCAGCATTTT	CASKRVLSGQHNQPQHF
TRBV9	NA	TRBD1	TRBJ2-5	TGTGCCAGCAGCGGCCTACGAACAGGGGCGGTGGCCGAGACCCAGTACTTC	CASSGLRTGAVAETQYF
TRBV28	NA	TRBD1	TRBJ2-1	TGTGCCAGCAGTTTACCCCTCCGGACAGGGCAGAACAATGAGCAGTTCTTC	CASSLPLRTGQNNEQFF
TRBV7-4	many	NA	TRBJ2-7	TGTGCCAGCAGCTTATTGGGGGAATTCTCCTACGAGCAGTACTTC	CASSLLGEFSYEQYF
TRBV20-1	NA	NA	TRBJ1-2	TGCAGCAAAGGGGGACGCGGCTACACCTTC	CSKGGRGYTF
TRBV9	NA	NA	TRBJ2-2	TGTGCCAGCAGCCTTCAGGGGGACTCGTACACCGGGGAGCTGTTTTTT	CASSLQGDSYTGELFF